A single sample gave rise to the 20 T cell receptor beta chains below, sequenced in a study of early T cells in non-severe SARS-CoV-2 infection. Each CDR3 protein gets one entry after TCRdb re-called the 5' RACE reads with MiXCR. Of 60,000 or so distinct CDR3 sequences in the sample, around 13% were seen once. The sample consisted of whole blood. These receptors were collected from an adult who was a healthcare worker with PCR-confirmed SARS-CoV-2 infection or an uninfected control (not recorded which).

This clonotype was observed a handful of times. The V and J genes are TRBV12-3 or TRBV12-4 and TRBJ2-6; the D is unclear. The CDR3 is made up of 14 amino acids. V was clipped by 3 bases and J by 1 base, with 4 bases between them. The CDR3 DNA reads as TGTGCCAGCAGTTTCGGGTCTGGGGCCAACGTCCTGACTTTC. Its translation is CASSFGSGANVLTF.

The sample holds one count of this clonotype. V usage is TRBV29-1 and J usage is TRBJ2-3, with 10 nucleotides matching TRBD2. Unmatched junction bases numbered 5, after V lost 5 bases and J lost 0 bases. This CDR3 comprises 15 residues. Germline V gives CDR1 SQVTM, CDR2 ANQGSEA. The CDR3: CSVTTTSGSTDTQYF. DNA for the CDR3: TGCAGCGTTACTACGACTAGCGGGAGCACAGATACGCAGTATTTT.

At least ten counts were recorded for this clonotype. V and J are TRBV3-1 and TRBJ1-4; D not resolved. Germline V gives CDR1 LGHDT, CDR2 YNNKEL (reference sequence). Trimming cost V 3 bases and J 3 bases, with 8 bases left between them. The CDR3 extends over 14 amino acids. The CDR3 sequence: CASSQSTANEKLFF. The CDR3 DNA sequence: TGTGCCAGCAGCCAGAGTACTGCTAATGAAAAACTGTTTTTT. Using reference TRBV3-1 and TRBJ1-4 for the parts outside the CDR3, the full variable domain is DTAVSQTPKYLVTQMGNDKSIKCEQNLGHDTMYWYKQDSKKFLKIMFSYNNKELIINETVPNRFSPKSPDKAHLNLHINSLELGDSAVYFCASSQSTANEKLFFGSGTQLSVL.

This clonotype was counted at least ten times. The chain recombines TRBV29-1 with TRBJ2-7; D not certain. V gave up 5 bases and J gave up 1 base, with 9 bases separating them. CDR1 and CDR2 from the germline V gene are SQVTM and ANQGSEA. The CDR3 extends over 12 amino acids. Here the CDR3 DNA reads TGCAGCGTTAAAACACTTTCCTACGAGCAGTACTTC. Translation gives CSVKTLSYEQYF.

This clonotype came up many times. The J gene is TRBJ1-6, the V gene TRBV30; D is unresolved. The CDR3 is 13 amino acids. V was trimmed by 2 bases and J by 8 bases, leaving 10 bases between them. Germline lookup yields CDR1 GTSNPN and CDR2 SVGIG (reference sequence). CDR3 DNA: TGTGCCTGGAGTCCGGGAACGGATTCACCCCTCCACTTT. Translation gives CAWSPGTDSPLHF.

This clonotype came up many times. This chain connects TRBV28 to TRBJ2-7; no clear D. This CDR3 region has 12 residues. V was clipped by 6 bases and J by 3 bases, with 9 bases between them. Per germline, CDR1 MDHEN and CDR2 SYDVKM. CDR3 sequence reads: CASRQLGYEQYF. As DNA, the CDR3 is TGTGCCAGCAGGCAGCTCGGCTACGAGCAGTACTTC.

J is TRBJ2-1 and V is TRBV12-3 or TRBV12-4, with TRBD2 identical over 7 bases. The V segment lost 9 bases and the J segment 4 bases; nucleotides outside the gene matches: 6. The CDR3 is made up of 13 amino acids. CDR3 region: CASCGSPYNEQFF. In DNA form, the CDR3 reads TGTGCCAGTTGCGGGAGCCCTTACAATGAGCAGTTCTTC.

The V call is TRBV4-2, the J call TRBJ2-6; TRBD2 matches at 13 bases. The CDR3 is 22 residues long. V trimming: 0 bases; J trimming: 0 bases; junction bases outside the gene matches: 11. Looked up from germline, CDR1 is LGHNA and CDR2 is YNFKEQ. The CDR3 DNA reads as TGTGCCAGCAGCCAAGAACGCGTCACTAGCGGGAGGGCTTTCTCTGGGGCCAACGTCCTGACTTTC. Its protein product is CASSQERVTSGRAFSGANVLTF.

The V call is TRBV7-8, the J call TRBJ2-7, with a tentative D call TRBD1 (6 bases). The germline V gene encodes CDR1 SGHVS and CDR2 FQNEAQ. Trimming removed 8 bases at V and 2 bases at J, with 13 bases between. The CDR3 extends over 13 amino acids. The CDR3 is CASSTRGPYEQYF. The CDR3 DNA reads TGTGCCAGCTCAACCAGGGGACCCTACGAGCAGTACTTC.

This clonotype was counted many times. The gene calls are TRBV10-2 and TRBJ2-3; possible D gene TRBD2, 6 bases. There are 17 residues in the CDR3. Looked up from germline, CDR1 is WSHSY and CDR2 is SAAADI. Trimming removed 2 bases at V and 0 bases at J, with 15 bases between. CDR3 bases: TGCGCCAGCAGTGAGCAGCCACTAGCCATTAGCACAGATACGCAGTATTTT. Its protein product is CASSEQPLAISTDTQYF.

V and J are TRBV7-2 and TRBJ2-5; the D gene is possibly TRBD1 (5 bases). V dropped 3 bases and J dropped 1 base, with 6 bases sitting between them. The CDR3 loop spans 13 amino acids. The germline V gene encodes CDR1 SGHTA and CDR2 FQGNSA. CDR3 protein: CASSFTGQETQYF. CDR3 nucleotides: TGTGCCAGCAGCTTCACAGGCCAAGAGACCCAGTACTTC.

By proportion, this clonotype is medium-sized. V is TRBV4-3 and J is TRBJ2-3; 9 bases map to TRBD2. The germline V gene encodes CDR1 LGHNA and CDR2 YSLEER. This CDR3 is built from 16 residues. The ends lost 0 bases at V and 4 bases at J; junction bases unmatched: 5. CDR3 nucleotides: TGCGCCAGCAGCCAAGAGTGGTTAGCGGGGGCAGATACGCAGTATTTT. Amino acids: CASSQEWLAGADTQYF.

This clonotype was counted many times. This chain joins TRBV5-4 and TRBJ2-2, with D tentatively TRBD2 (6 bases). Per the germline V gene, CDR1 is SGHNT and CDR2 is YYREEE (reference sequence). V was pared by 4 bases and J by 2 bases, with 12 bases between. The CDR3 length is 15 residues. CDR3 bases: TGTGCCAGCAGCGCGACTAGTTTAAACACCGGGGAGCTGTTTTTT. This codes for CASSATSLNTGELFF.

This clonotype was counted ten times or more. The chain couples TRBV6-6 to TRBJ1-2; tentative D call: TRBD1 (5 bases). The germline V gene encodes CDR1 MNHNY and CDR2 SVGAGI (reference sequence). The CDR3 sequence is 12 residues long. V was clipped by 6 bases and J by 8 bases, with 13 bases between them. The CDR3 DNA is TGTGCCAGCAGCCCCCGACGGGACGGCTACACCTTC. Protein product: CASSPRRDGYTF.

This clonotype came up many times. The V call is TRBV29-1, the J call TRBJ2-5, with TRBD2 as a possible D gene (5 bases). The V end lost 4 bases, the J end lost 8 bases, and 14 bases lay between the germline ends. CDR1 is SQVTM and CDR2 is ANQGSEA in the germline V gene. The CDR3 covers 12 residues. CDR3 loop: CSVGGPQGTQYF. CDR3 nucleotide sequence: TGCAGCGTTGGAGGGCCCCAAGGAACCCAGTACTTC.

CDR3 loop: CASSQVLGGRNTGELFF. CDR3 DNA sequence: TGTGCCAGCAGCCAAGTATTGGGGGGGCGCAACACCGGGGAGCTGTTTTTT. This chain links TRBV4-2 with TRBJ2-2, with D tentatively TRBD2 (7 bases). In germline, CDR1 is LGHNA, CDR2 YNFKEQ. Trimming removed 1 base from V and 2 bases from J, with 14 bases in between. The CDR3 loop spans 17 amino acids.

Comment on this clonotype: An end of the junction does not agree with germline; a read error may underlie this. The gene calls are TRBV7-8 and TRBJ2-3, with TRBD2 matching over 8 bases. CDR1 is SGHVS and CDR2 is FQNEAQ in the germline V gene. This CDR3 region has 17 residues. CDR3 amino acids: CASTLVGGAGGTDTQYF. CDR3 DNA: TGTGCCAGCACCTTAGTGGGCGGAGCGGGGGGCACAGATACGCAGTATTTT.

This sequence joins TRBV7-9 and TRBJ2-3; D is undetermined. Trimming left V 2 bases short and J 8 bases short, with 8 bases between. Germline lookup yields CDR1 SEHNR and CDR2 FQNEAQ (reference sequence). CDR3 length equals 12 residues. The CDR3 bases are TGTGCCAGCAGCTTATTATTGGGTACGCAGTATTTT. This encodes CASSLLLGTQYF.

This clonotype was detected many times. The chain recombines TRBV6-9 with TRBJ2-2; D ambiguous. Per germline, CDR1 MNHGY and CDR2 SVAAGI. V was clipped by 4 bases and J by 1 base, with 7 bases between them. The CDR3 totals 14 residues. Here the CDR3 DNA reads TGTGCCAGCAGTTCGGGCGGGAACACCGGGGAGCTGTTTTTT. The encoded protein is CASSSGGNTGELFF.

CDR3 sequence: CASSRGEGSPLHF. The CDR3 coding sequence is TGTGCCAGCAGCCGAGGGGAGGGATCACCCCTCCACTTT. This rearrangement joins TRBV6-6 to TRBJ1-6; perhaps TRBD1 as D (5 bases). Germline V gene data show CDR1 as MNHNY and CDR2 as SVGAGI (reference sequence). The CDR3 totals 13 residues. V was trimmed by 6 bases and J by 10 bases, leaving 13 bases between them.